Presented here are 25 T cell receptor beta chains from one specimen sequenced in a study of shared clonotypes between healthy human individuals. TCRdb's table, derived via immunoSEQ multiplex PCR, lists solely in-frame clones and lacks some. The repertoire holds over a million clones, with more than 60% as singletons. The sequenced sample consisted of memory CD4+ T cells sorted from blood. Subset meaning: CD45RA-negative fraction. Receptors were obtained from a man between 18 and 29 years old in good health.

This clone came up a few times. The chain is built from TRBV9 and TRBJ1-3; 11 bases align to TRBD1. The J segment lost 3 bases and the V segment lost 1 base, leaving 6 bases of the junction unmatched. This CDR3 region has 17 residues. Per the germline V gene, CDR1 is SGDLS and CDR2 is YYNGEE. The CDR3 bases are TGTGCCAGCAGCGTAACGTGGGACAGGGGGAGTGGAAACACCATATATTTT. This sequence encodes CASSVTWDRGSGNTIYF.

The chain joins TRBV7-2 to TRBJ2-3; TRBD2 might be the D (6 bases). The V and J ends lost 8 bases and 5 bases respectively, with 17 bases between them. Germline V lookup: CDR1 SGHTA, CDR2 FQGNSA. The CDR3 contains 14 residues. This CDR3 is CASGFRGMGDTQYF. CDR3 nucleotide sequence: TGTGCCAGCGGTTTCCGGGGGATGGGAGATACGCAGTATTTT.

The chain recombines TRBV6-1 with TRBJ1-3, with TRBD1 matching 9 bases. CDR3 length equals 15 residues. V lost 5 bases, J lost 2 bases, and 4 bases stayed unmatched. Germline CDR1 is MNHNS and CDR2 is SASEGT. This CDR3 is CASSRDRDPGNTIYF. The DNA for the CDR3 is TGTGCCAGCAGTAGGGACAGGGACCCTGGAAACACCATATATTTT.

The CDR3 protein is CASSSPSGSGDTQYF. The CDR3 coding sequence is TGTGCCAGCAGCTCCCCGTCCGGCTCAGGAGATACGCAGTATTTT. The rearrangement links TRBV11-2 to TRBJ2-3; D is uncertain. This CDR3 is built from 15 residues. V was trimmed by 4 bases and J by 5 bases, leaving 16 bases between them. Germline loops: CDR1 SGHAT, CDR2 FQNNGV.

The chain recombines TRBV14 with TRBJ2-7, with D perhaps assigned TRBD1 or TRBD2 (5 bases each). The CDR3 length is 19 residues. Per the germline V gene, CDR1 is SGHDN and CDR2 is FVKESK. The ends were cut back, 1 base at V and 2 bases at J, with 24 bases in the middle. DNA of the CDR3: TGTGCCAGCAGCCAAGCTTGGCAGGCTCGGGGCTCAGGTACCTACGAGCAGTACTTC. Translation gives CASSQAWQARGSGTYEQYF. The full variable domain, rest sourced from reference TRBV14 and TRBJ2-7, is EAGVTQFPSHSVIEKGQTVTLRCDPISGHDNLYWYRRVMGKEIKFLLHFVKESKQDESGMPNNRFLAERTGGTYSTLKVQPAELEDSGVYFCASSQAWQARGSGTYEQYFGPGTRLTVT.

The V call is TRBV6-5, the J call TRBJ1-1, with D possibly matching TRBD1 (5 bases). Between the trimmed V and J ends, which lost 2 bases and 0 bases, there was a span of 10 bases. The CDR3 runs to 15 residues. Germline loops: CDR1 MNHEY, CDR2 SVGAGI. CDR3 residues: CASSYQTVMNTEAFF. The CDR3 region has the DNA TGTGCCAGCAGTTACCAGACAGTAATGAACACTGAAGCTTTCTTT.

This rearrangement joins TRBV15 to TRBJ1-5; D unclear. There are 13 residues in the CDR3. V was pared by 0 bases and J by 7 bases, with 7 bases between. Germline CDR1 and CDR2: LNHNV and YYDKDF (reference sequence). For the CDR3, the DNA is TGTGCCACCAGCAGAGATCCTAGGCAGCCCCAGCATTTT. Protein product: CATSRDPRQPQHF.

This clone was seen only once. The J gene is TRBJ2-1, the V gene TRBV18; D perhaps matches TRBD2 (5 bases). Germline lookup yields CDR1 KGHSH and CDR2 LQKENI. This CDR3 is built from 15 residues. Trimming shortened V by 4 bases and J by 2 bases, and 12 bases separated the two germline ends. CDR3 coding DNA: TGTGCCAGCTCACGGGAGACCGGCGCCTACAATGAGCAGTTCTTC. Protein: CASSRETGAYNEQFF.

The rearrangement uses TRBV4-1 and TRBJ2-1, with 9 nucleotides matching TRBD2. Germline CDR1 and CDR2: MGHRA and YSYEKL. CDR3 length equals 15 residues. V was clipped by 3 bases and J by 8 bases; unmatched bases: 8. The CDR3 is CASSHLSGSVDEQFF. The CDR3 region has the DNA TGCGCCAGCAGCCACCTTAGCGGGAGTGTGGATGAGCAGTTCTTC.

This sequence joins TRBV2 and TRBJ2-3, with TRBD1 identical over 8 bases. J gave up 2 bases and V 6 bases, and 7 bases lay outside the gene matches. Germline V gene sequence: CDR1 SNHLY, CDR2 FYNNEI. CDR3 length: 15 residues. The CDR3 protein is CASRFQGANTDTQYF. The CDR3 nucleotides read TGTGCCAGCAGATTCCAGGGGGCCAACACAGATACGCAGTATTTT.

This rearrangement joins TRBV5-5 to TRBJ1-6; D is uncertain. The CDR3 is 13 residues long. V was shortened by 1 base and J by 5 bases, with 4 bases between the two germline ends. Germline CDR1 and CDR2: SGHKS and YYEKEE (reference sequence). The CDR3 DNA sequence: TGTGCCAGCAGCTTGCACGATAATTCACCCCTCCACTTT. This translates into CASSLHDNSPLHF.

This chain links TRBV20-1 with TRBJ2-7, with D perhaps matching TRBD1 (6 bases). Looked up from germline, CDR1 is DFQATT and CDR2 is SNEGSKA (reference sequence). This CDR3 contains 11 residues. V gave up 6 bases and J gave up 4 bases, with 10 bases separating them. The CDR3 bases are TGCAGTGCCAAAAGGGGGTACGAGCAGTACTTC. The encoded protein is CSAKRGYEQYF.

The chain recombines TRBV6-6 with TRBJ1-5; no clear D. The CDR3 spans 15 residues. V was cut by 7 bases and J by 0 bases, with 13 bases left in between. Germline V gene lookup returns CDR1 MNHNY and CDR2 SVGAGI (reference sequence). The CDR3 nucleotides read TGTGCCAGCACCCCAACACGTATTAGCAATCAGCCCCAGCATTTT. Residues: CASTPTRISNQPQHF.

The sample holds one count of this clone. V usage is TRBV28 and J usage is TRBJ1-2, with D tentatively TRBD1 (5 bases). This CDR3 contains 16 residues. V was cut by 5 bases and J by 5 bases, with 21 bases left in between. Germline lookup yields CDR1 MDHEN and CDR2 SYDVKM. CDR3 nucleotides: TGTGCCAGCAGTCGGATCTCTTCCCAGGGAAGTTATGGCTACACCTTC. It codes for CASSRISSQGSYGYTF.

The chain uses TRBV28 and TRBJ2-3; 10 bases map to TRBD1. CDR3 length: 15 amino acids. Trimming removed 6 bases from V and 1 base from J; junction bases left unmatched: 4. Germline lookup yields CDR1 MDHEN and CDR2 SYDVKM. In nucleotides, the CDR3 is TGTGCCAGCAGGGGACAGGGGACGGGCACAGATACGCAGTATTTT. It codes for CASRGQGTGTDTQYF.

The sample holds one count of this clone. V and J are TRBV6-5 and TRBJ2-1, with D possibly TRBD1 on 6 matching bases. V dropped 4 bases and J dropped 7 bases, with 11 bases sitting between them. This CDR3 comprises 13 residues. Germline-derived CDR1 and CDR2 are MNHEY and SVGAGI. Written as DNA, the CDR3 is TGTGCCAGCAGTTCAGGGGATAGAAATGAGCAGTTCTTC. It is translated as CASSSGDRNEQFF.

The rearrangement joins TRBV7-2 to TRBJ2-7, with 9 bases matching TRBD1. V lost 3 bases to trimming and J lost 2 bases; unmatched junction nucleotides: 5. This CDR3 is built from 15 residues. Germline values: CDR1 SGHTA, CDR2 FQGNSA. In nucleotides, the CDR3 is TGTGCCAGCAGCTTGACCGGGACAGGGACCTACGAGCAGTACTTC. Its protein is CASSLTGTGTYEQYF.

This sequence joins TRBV5-6 and TRBJ1-1; TRBD1 matches at 12 bases. The V and J ends lost 5 bases and 3 bases, in that order; junction bases with no gene match: 8. The CDR3 spans 16 residues. The germline CDR1 and CDR2 sequences are SGHDT and YYEEEE. CDR3 DNA: TGTGCCAGCAGGCCCCGGGACAGGGGGCTGGACACTGAAGCTTTCTTT. Amino acids: CASRPRDRGLDTEAFF.

The V call is TRBV11-2, the J call TRBJ2-4; D gene ambiguous. Per germline, CDR1 SGHAT and CDR2 FQNNGV. CDR3 size: 14 residues. Trimming cost V 3 bases and J 0 bases, with 6 bases left between them. The CDR3, as DNA: TGTGCCAGCAGCTTCAGACTAGCCAAAAACATTCAGTACTTC. Amino acid sequence: CASSFRLAKNIQYF.

For this clone: Within the sample, other DNA sequences also encode this same CDR3. This sequence joins TRBV2 and TRBJ2-7; D might be TRBD1 (6 bases). Germline V gene sequence: CDR1 SNHLY, CDR2 FYNNEI. V was pared by 3 bases and J by 3 bases, with 6 bases between. The CDR3 spans 12 residues. The CDR3 here is CASSDRGYEQYF. The CDR3 DNA reads TGTGCCAGCAGTGACAGGGGCTACGAGCAGTACTTC.

This chain connects TRBV28 to TRBJ1-1; possible D gene TRBD1, 5 bases. V was pared by 6 bases and J by 11 bases, with 25 bases between. Germline V lookup: CDR1 MDHEN, CDR2 SYDVKM. This CDR3 has 15 residues. CDR3 protein: CASSTPGTYNKGAFF. The CDR3 nucleotides are TGTGCCAGCAGCACGCCCGGGACCTACAATAAAGGGGCTTTCTTT.

As DNA, the CDR3 is TGTGCCAGCAGCCTCAGGGTCGTGAGTGAGCAGTACTTC. It yields the protein CASSLRVVSEQYF. V is TRBV7-9 and J is TRBJ2-7; tentatively, D is TRBD1 (5 bases). The CDR3 is 13 residues long. Germline-derived CDR1 and CDR2 are SEHNR and FQNEAQ (reference sequence). The V and J ends lost 5 bases and 7 bases respectively, with 15 bases between them. Complete variable domain (other parts from reference TRBV7-9 and TRBJ2-7): DTGVSQNPRHKITKRGQNVTFRCDPISEHNRLYWYRQTLGQGPEFLTYFQNEAQLEKSRLLSDRFSAERPKGSFSTLEIQRTEQGDSAMYLCASSLRVVSEQYFGPGTRLTVT.

The rearrangement links TRBV28 to TRBJ2-3; 9 bases align to TRBD1. Germline V gene lookup returns CDR1 MDHEN and CDR2 SYDVKM. J gave up 2 bases and V 0 bases, and 6 bases lay outside the gene matches. The CDR3 is 17 amino acids. The CDR3 loop is CASSLWGQGGVTDTQYF. CDR3 nucleotides: TGTGCCAGCAGTTTATGGGGACAGGGAGGGGTCACAGATACGCAGTATTTT.

The genes are TRBV5-1 and TRBJ2-2; 8 bases agree with TRBD2. CDR1 SGHRS and CDR2 YFSETQ come from the germline V gene. This CDR3 contains 17 residues. V lost 2 bases and J lost 7; bases outside the gene matches: 13. The CDR3 DNA reads TGCGCCAGCAGCTTTTCTGCGAGCGGGGGAATAATCGGGGAGCTGTTTTTT. Amino acids: CASSFSASGGIIGELFF.

The chain links TRBV28 to TRBJ1-2; D is perhaps TRBD1 (6 bases). Germline V gives CDR1 MDHEN, CDR2 SYDVKM. Trimming left V 5 bases short and J 3 bases short, with 16 bases between. The CDR3 covers 15 residues. The chain's CDR3 is CASSDYRVGDYGYTF. DNA for the CDR3: TGTGCCAGCAGTGACTACAGGGTTGGTGACTATGGCTACACCTTC.